What follows are 5 T cell receptor beta chains derived from one specimen sequenced in a study of tumor and adjacent non-tumor tissue in lung cancer. The library came from three nested PCR rounds adapted from ARM-PCR protocols. In TCRdb, the multiplex PCR reads were re-called with MiXCR into one record per CDR3 protein. The sample yields about 110,000 distinct CDR3 sequences, around 75% seen once. RNA was extracted from bulk tissue without any cell sorting. The sequencing sample was made of lung tumor tissue. These receptors originate from a woman aged 55-70 years with non-small cell lung cancer.

This chain connects TRBV12-3 or TRBV12-4 to TRBJ2-3; the D is unclear. The CDR3 totals 14 residues. The V end lost 4 bases, the J end lost 5 bases, and 13 bases lay between the germline ends. CDR3 DNA: TGTGCCAGCAGTTACGGGCTAGGCCGAGATACGCAGTATTTT. It codes for CASSYGLGRDTQYF.

To note about this clonotype: Relative to the germline gene, one junction end is altered; a read error may explain this. This chain uses TRBV11-3 with TRBJ2-2; TRBD1 or TRBD2 may be the D gene (6 bases each). Germline lookup yields CDR1 SGHNT and CDR2 YENEEA. The CDR3 has 15 residues. DNA for the CDR3: TGTGCCAGCAACTTAGTATCCGGGGGCGACGGGGAGCTGTTTTTT. Protein product: CASNLVSGGDGELFF.

This clonotype was seen only once. One base away lies a much larger clone, so this may be a sequencing read error. This chain joins TRBV6-2 or TRBV6-3 and TRBJ2-2; 15 positions agree with TRBD2. Per germline, CDR1 MNHEY and CDR2 SVGEGT. V shed 6 bases and J 3 bases; nucleotides not matched to a gene: 5. The CDR3 covers 17 residues. For the CDR3, the DNA is TGTGCCAGCAGGCGGGGACTAGCGGGAGGACACACCGGGGAGCTGTTTTTT. Translation gives CASRRGLAGGHTGELFF.

This clonotype was seen a single time. A much larger clonotype is one base distant, so this may be a read error. The CDR3 protein is CASSSWTSGSYNEQFF. In nucleotides, the CDR3 is TGTGCCAGCAGTTCCTGGACTAGCGGGAGTTACAATGAGCAGTTCTTC. The rearrangement links TRBV12-3 or TRBV12-4 to TRBJ2-1, with 13 positions matching TRBD2. The CDR3 is 16 residues long. Losses at the gene ends were 4 bases for V and 4 bases for J; bases not matched to a gene: 4.

Turning to this clonotype: The germline gene is not matched at one end of the junction; a read error may be the cause. The chain recombines TRBV29-1 with TRBJ2-1; either TRBD1 or TRBD2 may fit D (5 bases each). This CDR3 region has 12 residues. Germline CDR1 reads SQVTM; CDR2 reads ANQGSEA. This CDR3 reads CSVQWGYNEKFF. The DNA for the CDR3 is TGCAGCGTCCAGTGGGGGTACAATGAGAAGTTCTTC.